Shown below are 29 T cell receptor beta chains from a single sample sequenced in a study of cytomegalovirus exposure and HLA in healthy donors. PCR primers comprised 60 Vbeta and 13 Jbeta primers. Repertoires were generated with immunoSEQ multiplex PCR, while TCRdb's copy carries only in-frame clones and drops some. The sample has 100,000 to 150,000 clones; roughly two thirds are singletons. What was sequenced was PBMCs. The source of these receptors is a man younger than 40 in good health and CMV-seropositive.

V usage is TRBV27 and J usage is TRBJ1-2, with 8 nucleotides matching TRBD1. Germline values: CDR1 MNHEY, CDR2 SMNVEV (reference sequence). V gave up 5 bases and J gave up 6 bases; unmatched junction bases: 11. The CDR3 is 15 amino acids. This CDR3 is CASSVQTGAGHGYTF. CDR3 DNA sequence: TGTGCCAGCAGTGTTCAGACAGGGGCTGGCCATGGCTACACCTTC.

CDR3 in DNA: TGTGCCACCAGCAGGGGAAGGGGTGGAAGTACAGATACGCAGTATTTT. This gives the protein CATSRGRGGSTDTQYF. V usage is TRBV15 and J usage is TRBJ2-3, with D possibly TRBD1 on 5 matching bases. CDR1 LNHNV and CDR2 YYDKDF come from the germline V gene (reference sequence). This CDR3 region has 16 residues. V was trimmed by 3 bases and J by 3 bases, leaving 16 bases between them.

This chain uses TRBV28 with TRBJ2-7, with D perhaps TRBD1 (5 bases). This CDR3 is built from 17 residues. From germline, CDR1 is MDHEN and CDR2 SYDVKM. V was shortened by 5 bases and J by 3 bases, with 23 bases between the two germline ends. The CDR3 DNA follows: TGTGCCAGCAGTGGTCGTGGAATCACAGGCGGAAGCTACGAGCAGTACTTC. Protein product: CASSGRGITGGSYEQYF.

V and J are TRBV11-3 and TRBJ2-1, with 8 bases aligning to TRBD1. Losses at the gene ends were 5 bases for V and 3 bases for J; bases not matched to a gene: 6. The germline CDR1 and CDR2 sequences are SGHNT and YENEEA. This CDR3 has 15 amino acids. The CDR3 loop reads CASSREGQVYNEQFF. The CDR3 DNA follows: TGTGCCAGCAGCCGTGAGGGACAGGTCTACAATGAGCAGTTCTTC. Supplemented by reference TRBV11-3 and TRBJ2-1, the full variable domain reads EAGVVQSPRYKIIEKKQPVAFWCNPISGHNTLYWYLQNLGQGPELLIRYENEEAVDDSQLPKDRFSAERLKGVDSTLKIQPAELGDSAVYLCASSREGQVYNEQFFGPGTRLTVL.

CDR3 loop: CASSLEGMGGRSHEQYF. CDR3 coding DNA: TGCGCCAGCAGCTTGGAAGGAATGGGCGGGAGATCCCACGAGCAGTACTTC. This rearrangement joins TRBV5-1 to TRBJ2-7, with TRBD2 matching over 7 bases. Losses at the gene ends were 0 bases for V and 5 bases for J; bases not matched to a gene: 14. The CDR3 is 17 residues long. Germline loops: CDR1 SGHRS, CDR2 YFSETQ.

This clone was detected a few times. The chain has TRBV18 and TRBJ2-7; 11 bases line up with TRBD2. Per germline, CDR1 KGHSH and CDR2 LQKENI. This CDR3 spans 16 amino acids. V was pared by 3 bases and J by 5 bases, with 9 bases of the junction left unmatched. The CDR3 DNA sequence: TGTGCCAGCTCACCCTTTACTAGCGGGAGTCGCAACGAGCAGTACTTC. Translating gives CASSPFTSGSRNEQYF.

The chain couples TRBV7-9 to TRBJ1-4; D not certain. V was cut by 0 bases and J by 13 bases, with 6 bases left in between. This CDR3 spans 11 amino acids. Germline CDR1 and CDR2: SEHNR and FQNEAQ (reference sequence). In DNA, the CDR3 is TGTGCCAGCAGCTTAGCCGGGGTACTGTTTTTT. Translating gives CASSLAGVLFF.

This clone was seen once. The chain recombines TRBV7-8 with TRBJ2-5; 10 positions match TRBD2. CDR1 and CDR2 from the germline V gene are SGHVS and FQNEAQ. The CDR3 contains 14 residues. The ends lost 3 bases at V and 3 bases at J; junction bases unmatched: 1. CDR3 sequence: CASSFTSGEETQYF. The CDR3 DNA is TGTGCCAGCAGCTTCACTAGCGGGGAAGAGACCCAGTACTTC.

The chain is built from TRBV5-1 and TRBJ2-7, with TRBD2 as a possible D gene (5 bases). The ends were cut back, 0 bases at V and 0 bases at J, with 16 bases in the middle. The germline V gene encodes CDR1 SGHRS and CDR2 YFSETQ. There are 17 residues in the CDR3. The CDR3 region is CASSLGAGNEISYEQYF. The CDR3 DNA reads TGCGCCAGCAGCTTGGGCGCCGGGAACGAAATCTCCTACGAGCAGTACTTC.

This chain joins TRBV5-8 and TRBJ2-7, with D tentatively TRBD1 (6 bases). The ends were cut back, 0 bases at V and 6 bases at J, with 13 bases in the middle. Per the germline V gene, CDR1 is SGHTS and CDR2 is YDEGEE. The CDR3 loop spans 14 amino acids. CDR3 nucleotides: TGTGCCAGCAGCTTGGGACAGGCGTATGGCGAGCAGTACTTC. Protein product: CASSLGQAYGEQYF. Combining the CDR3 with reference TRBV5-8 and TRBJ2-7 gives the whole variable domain EAGVTQSPTHLIKTRGQQATLRCSPISGHTSVYWYQQALGLGLQFLLWYDEGEERNRGNFPPRFSGRQFPNYSSELNVNALELEDSALYLCASSLGQAYGEQYFGPGTRLTVT.

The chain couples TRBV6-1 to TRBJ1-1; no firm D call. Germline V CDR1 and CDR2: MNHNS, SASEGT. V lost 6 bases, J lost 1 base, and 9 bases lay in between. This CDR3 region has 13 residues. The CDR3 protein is CASSLLWNTEAFF. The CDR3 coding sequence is TGTGCCAGCAGCCTTCTATGGAACACTGAAGCTTTCTTT.

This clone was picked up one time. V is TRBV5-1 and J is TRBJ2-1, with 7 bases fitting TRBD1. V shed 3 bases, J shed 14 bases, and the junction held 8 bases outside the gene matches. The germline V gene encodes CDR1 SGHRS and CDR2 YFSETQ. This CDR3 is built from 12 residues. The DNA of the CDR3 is TGCGCCAGCAGCTGGGACCGGGACAGAAAGTTCTTC. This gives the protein CASSWDRDRKFF.

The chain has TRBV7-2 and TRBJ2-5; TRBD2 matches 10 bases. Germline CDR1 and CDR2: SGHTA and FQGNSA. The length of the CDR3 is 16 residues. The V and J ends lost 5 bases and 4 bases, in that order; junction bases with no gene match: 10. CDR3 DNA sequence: TGTGCCAGCAGCCGTCTAGCGGGAGCGGTCGGAGAGACCCAGTACTTC. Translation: CASSRLAGAVGETQYF.

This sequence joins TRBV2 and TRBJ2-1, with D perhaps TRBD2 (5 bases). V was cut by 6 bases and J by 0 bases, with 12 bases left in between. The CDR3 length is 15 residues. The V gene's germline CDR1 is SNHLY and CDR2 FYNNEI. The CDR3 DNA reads TGTGCCAGCAGCGAGGACTCGAGCTCCTACAATGAGCAGTTCTTC. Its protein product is CASSEDSSSYNEQFF.

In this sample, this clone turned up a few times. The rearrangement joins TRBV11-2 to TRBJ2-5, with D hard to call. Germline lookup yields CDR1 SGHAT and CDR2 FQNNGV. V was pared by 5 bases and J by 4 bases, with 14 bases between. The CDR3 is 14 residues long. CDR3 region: CASSPRVSAETQYF. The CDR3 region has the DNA TGTGCCAGCAGCCCACGCGTCAGCGCAGAGACCCAGTACTTC.

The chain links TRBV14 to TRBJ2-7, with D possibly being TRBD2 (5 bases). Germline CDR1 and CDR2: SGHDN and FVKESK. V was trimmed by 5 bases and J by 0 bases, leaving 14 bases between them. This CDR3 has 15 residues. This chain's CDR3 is CASSSQLGSSYEQYF. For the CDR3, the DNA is TGTGCCAGCAGCTCGCAATTGGGGAGCTCCTACGAGCAGTACTTC.

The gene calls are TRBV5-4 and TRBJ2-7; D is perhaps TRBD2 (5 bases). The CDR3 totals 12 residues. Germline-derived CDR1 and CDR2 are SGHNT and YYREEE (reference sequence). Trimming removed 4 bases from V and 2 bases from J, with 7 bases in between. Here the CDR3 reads CASSPGTYEQYF. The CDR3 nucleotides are TGTGCCAGCAGCCCCGGGACCTACGAGCAGTACTTC.

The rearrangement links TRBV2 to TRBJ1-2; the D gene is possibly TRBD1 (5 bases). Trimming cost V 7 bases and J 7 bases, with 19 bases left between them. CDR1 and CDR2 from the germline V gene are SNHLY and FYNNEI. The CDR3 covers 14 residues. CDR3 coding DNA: TGTGCCAGCACCACCACCTGGGGGGAGTCTGGCTACACCTTC. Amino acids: CASTTTWGESGYTF.

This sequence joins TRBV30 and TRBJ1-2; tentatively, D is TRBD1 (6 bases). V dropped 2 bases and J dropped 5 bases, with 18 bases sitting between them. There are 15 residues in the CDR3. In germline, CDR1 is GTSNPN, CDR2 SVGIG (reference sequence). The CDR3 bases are TGTGCCTGGAGTATCAAAGAGGACAGCGATTATGGCTACACCTTC. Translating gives CAWSIKEDSDYGYTF.

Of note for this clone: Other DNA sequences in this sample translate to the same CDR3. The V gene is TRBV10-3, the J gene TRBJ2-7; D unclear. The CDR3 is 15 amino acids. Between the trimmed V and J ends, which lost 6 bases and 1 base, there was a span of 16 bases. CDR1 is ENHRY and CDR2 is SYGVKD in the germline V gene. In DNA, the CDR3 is TGTGCCATCAGCCGGCATGGAGAGGATTCCTACGAGCAGTACTTC. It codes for CAISRHGEDSYEQYF.

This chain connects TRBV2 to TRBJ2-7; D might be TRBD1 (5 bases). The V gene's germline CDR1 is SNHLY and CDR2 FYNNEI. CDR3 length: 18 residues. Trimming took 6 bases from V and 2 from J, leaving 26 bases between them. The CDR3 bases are TGTGCCAGCAGGGGGCGGACCCCACAAACGGCGACCACCTACGAGCAGTACTTC. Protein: CASRGRTPQTATTYEQYF.

CDR3 DNA sequence: TGTGCCAGCAGCGCCACGGGAGCGAATCAGCCCCAGCATTTT. Its translation is CASSATGANQPQHF. This chain connects TRBV9 to TRBJ1-5; D is ambiguous. V was clipped by 3 bases and J by 4 bases, with 11 bases between them. The germline CDR1 and CDR2 sequences are SGDLS and YYNGEE. This CDR3 comprises 14 residues.

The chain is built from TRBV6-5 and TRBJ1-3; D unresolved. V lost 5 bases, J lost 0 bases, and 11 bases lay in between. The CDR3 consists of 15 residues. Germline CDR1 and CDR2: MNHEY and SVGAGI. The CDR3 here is CASSPPGRSGNTIYF. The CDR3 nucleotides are TGTGCCAGCAGTCCCCCCGGTCGCTCTGGAAACACCATATATTTT.

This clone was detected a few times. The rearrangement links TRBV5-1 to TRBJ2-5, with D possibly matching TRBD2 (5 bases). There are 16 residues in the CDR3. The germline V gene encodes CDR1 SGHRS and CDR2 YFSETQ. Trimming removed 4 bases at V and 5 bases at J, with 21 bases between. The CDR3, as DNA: TGCGCCAGCAGCCTCGGACTGGTTCAGTTGGGCGAGACCCAGTACTTC. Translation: CASSLGLVQLGETQYF.

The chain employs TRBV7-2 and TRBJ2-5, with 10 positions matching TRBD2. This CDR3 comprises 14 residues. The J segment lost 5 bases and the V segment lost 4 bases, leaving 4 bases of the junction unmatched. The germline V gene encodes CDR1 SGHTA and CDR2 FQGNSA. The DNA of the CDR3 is TGTGCCAGCAGCTACCCTAGCGGGAGTGAGACCCAGTACTTC. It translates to CASSYPSGSETQYF.

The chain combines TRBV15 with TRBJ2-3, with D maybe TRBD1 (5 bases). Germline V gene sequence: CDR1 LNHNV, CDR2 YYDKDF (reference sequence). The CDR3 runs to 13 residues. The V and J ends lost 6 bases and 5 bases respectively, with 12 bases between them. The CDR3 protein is CATSVGRLDTQYF. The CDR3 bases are TGTGCCACCAGTGTGGGGCGTCTAGATACGCAGTATTTT.

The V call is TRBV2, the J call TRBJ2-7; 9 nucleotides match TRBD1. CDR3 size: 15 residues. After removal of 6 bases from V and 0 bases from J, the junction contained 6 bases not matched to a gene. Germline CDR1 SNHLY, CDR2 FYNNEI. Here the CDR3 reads CASSTNRGLSYEQYF. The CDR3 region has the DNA TGTGCCAGCAGCACTAACAGGGGGCTCTCCTACGAGCAGTACTTC.

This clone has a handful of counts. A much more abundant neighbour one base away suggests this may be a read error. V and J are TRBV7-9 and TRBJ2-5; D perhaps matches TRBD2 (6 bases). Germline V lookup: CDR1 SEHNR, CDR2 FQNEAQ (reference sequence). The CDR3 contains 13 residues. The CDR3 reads CSSSWGDGVEQYF. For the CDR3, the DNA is TGTTCCAGCAGCTGGGGGGACGGAGTAGAGCAGTACTTC.

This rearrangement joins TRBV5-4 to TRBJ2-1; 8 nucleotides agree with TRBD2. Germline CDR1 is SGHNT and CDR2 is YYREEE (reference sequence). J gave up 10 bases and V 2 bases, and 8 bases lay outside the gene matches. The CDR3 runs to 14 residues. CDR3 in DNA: TGTGCCAGCAGCTTACTAGGACGGGGGGGGGAGCAGTTCTTC. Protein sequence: CASSLLGRGGEQFF.